The source of this T cell receptor beta chain is a study of Ad26.COV2.S vaccination and SARS-CoV-2 variants. Germline CDR1 reads MNHEY; CDR2 reads SVGAGI. The ends lost 6 bases at V and 3 bases at J; junction bases unmatched: 6. CDR3 length: 14 amino acids. Clones were sequenced by immunoSEQ multiplex PCR, and TCRdb holds only the in-frame ones, with some missing. The top ten hold around a tenth of the sample, which has more than 300,000 clones, 86% seen once. The treatment denotes: about 20 received Ad26.COV2.S at low or high dose, single or two shots; about 5 received placebo; per-sample allocation not given. Collection of samples fell on day 63 after the first vaccine or placebo injection. Donor was an adult aged 18-55 years in Boston.

This receptor was obtained from a person aged 18-65 years who received the Ad26.COV2.S COVID-19 vaccine or a placebo. The sample in question was peripheral blood, obtained in a trial of Ad26.COV2.S vaccine versus placebo. The chain employs TRBV6-5 and TRBJ2-3; 7 nucleotides line up with TRBD2. For the CDR3, the DNA is TGTGCCAGCAGGGGGAGGGGAGGGACAGATACGCAGTATTTT. It yields the protein CASRGRGGTDTQYF.